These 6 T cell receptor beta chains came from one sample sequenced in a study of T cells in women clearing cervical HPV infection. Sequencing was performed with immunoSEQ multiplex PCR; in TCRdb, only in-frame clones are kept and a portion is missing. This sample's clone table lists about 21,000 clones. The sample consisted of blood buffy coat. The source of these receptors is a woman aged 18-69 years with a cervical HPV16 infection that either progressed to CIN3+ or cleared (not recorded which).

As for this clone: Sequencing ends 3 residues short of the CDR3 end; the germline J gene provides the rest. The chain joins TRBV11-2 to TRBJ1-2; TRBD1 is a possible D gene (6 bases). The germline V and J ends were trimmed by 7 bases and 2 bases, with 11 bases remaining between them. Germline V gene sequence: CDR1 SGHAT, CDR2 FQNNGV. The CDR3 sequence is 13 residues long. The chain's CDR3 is CASNRDGNYGYTF. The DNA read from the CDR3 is TGTGCCAGCAACAGGGACGGAAACTATGGC.

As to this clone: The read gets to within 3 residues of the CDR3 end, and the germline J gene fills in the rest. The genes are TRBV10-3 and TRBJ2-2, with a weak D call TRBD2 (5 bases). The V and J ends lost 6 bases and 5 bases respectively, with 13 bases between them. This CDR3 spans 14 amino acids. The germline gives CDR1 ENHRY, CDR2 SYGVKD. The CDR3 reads CAIRTDSATGELFF. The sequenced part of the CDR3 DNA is TGTGCCATCAGGACGGACTCAGCGACCGGGGAG.

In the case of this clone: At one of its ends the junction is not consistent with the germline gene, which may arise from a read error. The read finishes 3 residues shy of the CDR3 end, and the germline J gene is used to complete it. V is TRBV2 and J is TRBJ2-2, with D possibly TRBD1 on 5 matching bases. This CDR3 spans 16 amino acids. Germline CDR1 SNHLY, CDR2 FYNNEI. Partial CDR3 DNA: TGTGCCAGCAGAGAAGTAGCAGGACAGAACACCGGGGAG. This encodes CASREVAGQNTGE. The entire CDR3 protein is CASREVAGQNTGELFF.

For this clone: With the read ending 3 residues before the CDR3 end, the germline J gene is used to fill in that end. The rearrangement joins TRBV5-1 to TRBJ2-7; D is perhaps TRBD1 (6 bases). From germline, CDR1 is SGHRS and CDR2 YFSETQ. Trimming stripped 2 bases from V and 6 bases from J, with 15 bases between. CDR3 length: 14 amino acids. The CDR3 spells CASSFGRGGREQYF. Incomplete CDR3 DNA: TGCGCCAGCAGCTTTGGCAGGGGCGGTCGCGAG.

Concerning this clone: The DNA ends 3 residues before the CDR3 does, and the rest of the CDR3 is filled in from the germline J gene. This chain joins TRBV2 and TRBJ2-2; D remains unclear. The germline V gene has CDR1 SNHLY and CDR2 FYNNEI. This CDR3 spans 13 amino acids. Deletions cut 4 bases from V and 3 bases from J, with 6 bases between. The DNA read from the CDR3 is TGTGCCAGCAGTGCGGTATACACCGGGGAG. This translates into CASSAVYTGE. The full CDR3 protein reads CASSAVYTGELFF.

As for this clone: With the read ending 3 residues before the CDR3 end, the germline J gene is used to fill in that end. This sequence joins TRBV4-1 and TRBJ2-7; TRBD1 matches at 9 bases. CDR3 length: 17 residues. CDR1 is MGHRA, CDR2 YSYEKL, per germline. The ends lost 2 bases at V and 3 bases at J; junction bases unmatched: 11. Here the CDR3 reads CASSQKSGTGSGYEQYF. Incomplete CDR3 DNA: TGCGCCAGCAGCCAAAAGTCCGGGACAGGGAGCGGCTACGAG.